This T cell receptor beta chain came from a study of vaccination effects on CD4 cells after COVID-19. Study overall: Sampling occurred a median 72 days post second dose, range 14 to 241.

V gave up 0 bases and J gave up 4 bases, with 7 bases separating them. CDR3 length: 14 amino acids. Germline assignment: CDR1 WNHNN and CDR2 SYGVQD (reference sequence). Repertoires were generated with immunoSEQ multiplex PCR, while TCRdb's copy carries only in-frame clones and drops some. The profile shows about 59,000 clones, 75% to 85% of them singletons. To note about this clone: The antigen remains undetermined.

Before any sequencing was done, the ViraFEST assay used viral peptide pools to expand antigen-specific CD4+ T cells. Upon completion of 10 to 11 days in culture, CD4+ T cells were isolated. Each participant received a vaccine that was either BNT162b2 or mRNA-1273, given as two doses. On both days 3 and 7, half of the culture medium was replaced with IL-2 medium. Material: CD4+ T cells from PBMCs cultured with HCoV-OC43 spike peptides, obtained after COVID-19 vaccination. Subset denoted: HCoV-OC43 spike overlapping peptide pool stimulation. This TCR came from a human donor who received a COVID-19 vaccine. The chain is built from TRBV10-1 and TRBJ1-5, with D hard to call. Written as DNA, the CDR3 is TGCGCCAGCAGTGAGTCAAACCGTAATCAGCCCCAGCATTTT. Translation: CASSESNRNQPQHF.